These 6 T cell receptor beta chains were sequenced from one sample in a study of read filtering for tumor transcriptome and immune sequencing. Molecular barcoded adaptors covering alpha/delta and beta/gamma chains were used on around 370 ng RNA. TCRdb re-called the reads with MiXCR, one entry per CDR3 protein. Here the sample spans tens of thousands of distinct CDR3 sequences, around 21% being singletons. Sequenced sample: a population of CD138-negative cells sorted from bone marrow. These receptors all come from a donor aged 40 or over with multiple myeloma.

This clonotype was observed many times. This chain links TRBV4-3 with TRBJ2-7; D is ambiguous. This CDR3 spans 13 amino acids. Germline V gives CDR1 LGHNA, CDR2 YSLEER. Deletions cut 1 base from V and 6 bases from J, with 10 bases between. The CDR3, as DNA: TGCGCCAGCAGCCAAGTAAGAGGCTCCGAGCAGTACTTC. Residues: CASSQVRGSEQYF.

The chain is built from TRBV10-3 and TRBJ2-7, with D possibly called TRBD1 or TRBD2 (5 bases each). The V end lost 6 bases, the J end lost 3 bases, and 9 bases lay between the germline ends. The CDR3 sequence is 12 residues long. Germline V gives CDR1 ENHRY, CDR2 SYGVKD. CDR3 amino acids: CAIRRDLYEQYF. DNA of the CDR3: TGTGCCATCAGGAGGGACCTCTACGAGCAGTACTTC.

This clonotype was recorded many times. The gene calls are TRBV20-1 and TRBJ2-7; 8 nucleotides agree with TRBD2. Losses at the gene ends were 3 bases for V and 0 bases for J; bases not matched to a gene: 4. CDR1 and CDR2 (germline): DFQATT, SNEGSKA (reference sequence). The CDR3 is 14 residues long. In DNA form, the CDR3 reads TGCAGTGCTAGCGGGAGGGCCCTCTCCTACGAGCAGTACTTC. Translation gives CSASGRALSYEQYF.

This clonotype was seen at least ten times. The CDR3 region has the DNA TGTGCCAGCAGCTCGTCAACGAACACCGGGGAGCTGTTTTTT. Its translation is CASSSSTNTGELFF. The chain couples TRBV12-3 or TRBV12-4 to TRBJ2-2; no clear D gene. This CDR3 has 14 amino acids. The ends were cut back, 6 bases at V and 0 bases at J, with 8 bases in the middle.

In its sample, this clonotype was seen many times. This rearrangement joins TRBV30 to TRBJ1-1; D not certain. The CDR3 consists of 12 residues. Trimming took off 5 bases at V and 4 bases at J, with 11 bases between the two ends. Germline-derived CDR1 and CDR2 are GTSNPN and SVGIG (reference sequence). In DNA, the CDR3 is TGTGCCTGGTCTGGATCGGGCACTGAAGCTTTCTTT. Amino acids: CAWSGSGTEAFF.

For this clonotype: A read error may be the cause here, since a much bigger clone is one base away. This chain links TRBV20-1 with TRBJ2-5, with 8 positions matching TRBD1. The CDR3 consists of 14 residues. Germline V gives CDR1 DFQATT, CDR2 SNEGSKA (reference sequence). For the CDR3, the DNA is TGCAGTGCTAGAGAGGAGACAGGGGTAGAGTCCCAGTACTTC. It is translated as CSAREETGVESQYF.